This TCR beta chain was retrieved from a study of blood T cell repertoires in COVID-19. This clone was found once. Produced via immunoSEQ multiplex PCR; TCRdb's table is partial and in-frame only. The sample lists under 200,000 clones; approximately 86% were seen once. The sequence derives from a man between 65 and 85 years old with acute or convalescent COVID-19. Material for sequencing was peripheral blood.

In DNA, the CDR3 is TGTGCCAGCACCCGGGGAGAGGGCTTAGGCTATGGCTACACCTTC. Its translation: CASTRGEGLGYGYTF. The V and J genes are TRBV5-6 and TRBJ1-2; D unresolved. The germline gives CDR1 SGHDT, CDR2 YYEEEE. V lost 6 bases and J 4 bases, leaving 19 bases between the germline ends. The CDR3 extends over 15 amino acids.